The source of this TCR beta chain is a study of PD-1 blockade in classical Hodgkin lymphoma. Time point defined: cycle 4 day 1 (C4D1), after about 6 weeks of nivolumab. Every patient relapsed after autologous stem cell transplantation, and brentuximab vedotin exposure varied. There are 15 residues in the CDR3. Germline CDR1 is LNHDA and CDR2 is SQIVND (reference sequence). About this clone itself: One junction end disagrees with the germline gene, perhaps due to a read error.

Measured with immunoSEQ multiplex PCR; TCRdb has only the in-frame clones, and not every one. Among 30,000 to 50,000 clones listed, 70% to 80% were seen once. Here the sequenced sample was peripheral blood mononuclear cells (PBMCs), taken before the fourth cycle of nivolumab. The V and J genes are TRBV19 and TRBJ2-5, with 7 bases lining up with TRBD1. This TCR derives from a human donor with classical Hodgkin lymphoma. The DNA for the CDR3 is TGTGCCAGTAGTGTAGAGGGACAGCCTCAAGAGACCCAGTACTTC. It codes for CASSVEGQPQETQYF.